Below, 3 T cell receptor beta chains from the same sample are listed, as sequenced in a study of blood T cell repertoires in COVID-19. The data were produced by immunoSEQ multiplex PCR, yet TCRdb's version contains in-frame clones alone and is incomplete. The sample lists 250,000 or so clones; 91% were seen once. Sequencing was done on a sample of PBMCs or T cells enriched from blood (not recorded which). Every receptor here comes from a man in his forties who had been exposed to COVID-19.

The chain uses TRBV4-1 and TRBJ1-2; D is undetermined. Trimming removed 3 bases from V and 0 bases from J, with 11 bases in between. Germline V gene data show CDR1 as MGHRA and CDR2 as YSYEKL. The CDR3 loop spans 15 amino acids. The chain's CDR3 is CASSHEINTNYGYTF. Here the CDR3 DNA reads TGCGCCAGCAGCCACGAAATCAACACTAACTATGGCTACACCTTC.

The DNA for the CDR3 is TGTGCCAGCAGCGTAGCTACGAGGTCCCCCGGGGAGCTGTTTTTT. Protein sequence: CASSVATRSPGELFF. The chain combines TRBV9 with TRBJ2-2; D ambiguous. CDR1 SGDLS and CDR2 YYNGEE come from the germline V gene. Trimming left V 0 bases short and J 6 bases short, with 12 bases between. This CDR3 comprises 15 residues.

CDR3 coding DNA: TGTGCCAGCTCACCCGGGATGGGCAGGGGTCAGCCCCAGCATTTT. Translated: CASSPGMGRGQPQHF. J is TRBJ1-5 and V is TRBV18, with D possibly being TRBD1 (6 bases). The germline V gene encodes CDR1 KGHSH and CDR2 LQKENI. V shed 3 bases and J shed 6 bases, with 15 bases lying between them. The CDR3 sequence is 15 residues long.